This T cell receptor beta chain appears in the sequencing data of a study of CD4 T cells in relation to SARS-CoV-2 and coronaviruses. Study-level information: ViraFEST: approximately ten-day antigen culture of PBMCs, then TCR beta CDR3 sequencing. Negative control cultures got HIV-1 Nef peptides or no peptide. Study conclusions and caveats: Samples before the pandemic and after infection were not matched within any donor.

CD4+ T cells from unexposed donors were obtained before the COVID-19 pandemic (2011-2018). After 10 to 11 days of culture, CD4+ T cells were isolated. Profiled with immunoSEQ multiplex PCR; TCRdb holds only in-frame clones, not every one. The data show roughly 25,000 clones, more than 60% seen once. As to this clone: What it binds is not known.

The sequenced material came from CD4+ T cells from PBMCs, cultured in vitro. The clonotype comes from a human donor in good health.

CDR3: CAIKTGDSPLHF. The CDR3 bases are TGTGCCATCAAGACAGGGGACTCACCCCTCCACTTT. The V call is TRBV10-3, the J call TRBJ1-6; 8 bases are shared with TRBD1. The CDR3 length is 12 residues. Germline V gene data show CDR1 as ENHRY and CDR2 as SYGVKD. The trim removed 7 bases at V and 10 bases at J, leaving 3 bases unmatched.